This T cell receptor beta chain derives from a study of cytomegalovirus exposure and HLA in healthy donors. Study results and limitations: When presence/absence was analysed, sequencing depth was taken to be roughly uniform across donors. With high specificity and sensitivity, the classifier reportedly diagnosed cytomegalovirus status. 16,951 TCR beta sequences were associated with HLA alleles at 0.05 false discovery rate in a later analysis. TCR beta V segments were, for the most part, productive about 87% or about 30% of the time in an earlier analysis.

In the PCR, 60 Vbeta and 13 Jbeta primers were used. Only in-frame clones appear in the TCRdb table, and some are missing; sequencing was by immunoSEQ multiplex PCR. This sample has about 200,000 clones, with roughly 80% found just once. The table lists this clone with a few counts. Antigen: not known. Sequencing was performed on PBMCs. The receptor's source is a woman aged 18 to 35 in good health and CMV-seronegative.

The DNA of the CDR3 is TGTGCCAGCAGCTCCCCCTCCTTGGGACAGGGGACCCAGTACTTC. Its protein is CASSSPSLGQGTQYF. This chain connects TRBV7-9 to TRBJ2-5; TRBD1 matches at 9 bases. CDR3 length: 15 residues. The V gene's germline CDR1 is SEHNR and CDR2 FQNEAQ (reference sequence). The junction had 10 bases not matched to a gene; V was cut back by 4 bases and J by 7 bases.